This T cell receptor (beta chain) emerged from a study of blood T cell repertoires in COVID-19 (dated by TCRdb to about 2020). With respect to the entire study: The collaborator samples originated in the United States, Italy and Spain and spanned the acute and convalescent phases of COVID-19. The material from the prospective study consisted of cDNA or gDNA derived from T cells, B-cell-depleted T cells, or PBMCs. The dataset comprised deeply sampled blood TCRbeta repertoires from subjects exposed to, actively infected with, or recovered from COVID-19. A freely available public database, intended as a resource for researchers studying the immune response to SARS-CoV-2, is where the repertoires were released. Samples came from the ongoing ImmuneRACE study (first 160 participants) plus 1,254 subjects from 6 global collaborators. The sample metadata nearly always contained a de-identified subject ID, COVID-19 status, age in years and sex. Where available, HLA class I and class II types were taken from metadata supplied by the sample provider and were not determined by assay-based typing. What the study reported, not specific to this receptor: The amount of clinical and demographic metadata varied by source and participant and was provided uncurated.

TCRbeta CDR3 regions were amplified from genomic DNA using the immunoSEQ Assay, a bias-controlled multiplex PCR. The paper's data handling went like this. The number of nucleated cells in each sample was estimated from the amplification of reference gene primers within the assay. To quantify the absolute abundance of each unique TCRbeta CDR3 rearrangement, sequence reads were collapsed and filtered. For each sample, productive Simpson clonality was calculated as the square root of Simpson's diversity index across productive rearrangements. TCRdb retrieved this table from immuneACCESS and kept in-frame rearrangements only. Not all clones are present; in checked studies, unresolved V genes account for under half, and no reason is known for the remainder. The DNA gave D and trimming, while V, J and clone size come from that table. Across this sample there are around 280,000 clones, with approximately 84% seen only once. The top ten clonotypes cover 2.1% of the sample.

The CDR3, from cysteine to phenylalanine, totals 14 residues. Only the CDR3 DNA is retained, 42 bases long and in frame from the first base. According to the germline V gene, CDR1 reads ENHRY and CDR2 reads SYGVKD. The germline V end is reduced by 5 bases and the J end by 4 bases; junction bases left unmatched: 5. On this clone: The antigen this receptor binds is unknown. No per-base quality is available; no much larger clone lies one base away.

Another Seattle source contributed samples from volunteer blood donors who had recovered from COVID-19. Each collaborating institution followed its own protocols to collect whole blood in K2EDTA tubes. Collaborator samples were shipped for TCRbeta analysis as frozen whole blood, isolated PBMCs, or DNA extracted from either sample type. The sequenced sample was peripheral blood. This receptor chain uses TRBV10-3 and TRBJ1-3; 7 central nucleotides agree with TRBD1. The TCR originated in a woman in her 30s who had recovered from COVID-19. The sequenced DNA is TGTGCCATCAGTCGCCAGGGGGGCGGAAACACCATATATTTT. Translation gives CAISRQGGGNTIYF.